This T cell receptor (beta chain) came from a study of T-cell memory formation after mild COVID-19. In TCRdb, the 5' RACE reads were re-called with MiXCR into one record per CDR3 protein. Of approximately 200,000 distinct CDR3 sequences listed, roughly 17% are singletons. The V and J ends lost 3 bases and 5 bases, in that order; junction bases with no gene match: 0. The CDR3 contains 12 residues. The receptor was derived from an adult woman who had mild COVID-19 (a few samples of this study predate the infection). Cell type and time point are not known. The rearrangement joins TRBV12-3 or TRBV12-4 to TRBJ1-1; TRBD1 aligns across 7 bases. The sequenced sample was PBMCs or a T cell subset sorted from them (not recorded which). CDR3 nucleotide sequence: TGTGCCAGCAGTTTGGGACAGACTGAAGCTTTCTTT. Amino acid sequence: CASSLGQTEAFF.